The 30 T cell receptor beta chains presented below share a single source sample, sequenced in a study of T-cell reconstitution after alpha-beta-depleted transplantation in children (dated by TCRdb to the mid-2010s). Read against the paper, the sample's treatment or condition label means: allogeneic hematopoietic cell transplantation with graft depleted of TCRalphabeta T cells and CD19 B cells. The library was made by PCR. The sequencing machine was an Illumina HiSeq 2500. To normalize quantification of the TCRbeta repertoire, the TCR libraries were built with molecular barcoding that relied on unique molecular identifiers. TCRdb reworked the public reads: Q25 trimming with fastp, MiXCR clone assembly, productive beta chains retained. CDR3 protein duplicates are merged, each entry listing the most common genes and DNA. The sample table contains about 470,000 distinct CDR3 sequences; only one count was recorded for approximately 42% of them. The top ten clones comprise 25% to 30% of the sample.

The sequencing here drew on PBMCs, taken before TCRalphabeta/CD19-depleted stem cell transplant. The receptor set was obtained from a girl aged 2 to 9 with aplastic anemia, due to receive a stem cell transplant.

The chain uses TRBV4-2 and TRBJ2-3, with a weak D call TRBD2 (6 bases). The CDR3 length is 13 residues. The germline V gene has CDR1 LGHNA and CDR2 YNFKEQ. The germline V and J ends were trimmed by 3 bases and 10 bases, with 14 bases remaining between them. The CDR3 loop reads CASSQAWGDAQYF. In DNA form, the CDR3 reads TGTGCCAGCAGCCAGGCCTGGGGGGATGCGCAGTATTTT.

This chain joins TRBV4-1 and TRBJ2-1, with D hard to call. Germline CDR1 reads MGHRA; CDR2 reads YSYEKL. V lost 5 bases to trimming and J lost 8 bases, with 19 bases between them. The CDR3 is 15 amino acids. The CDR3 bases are TGCGCCAGCAGCGCTCGGGTGGTCCCGATGGATGAGCAGTTCTTC. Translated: CASSARVVPMDEQFF.

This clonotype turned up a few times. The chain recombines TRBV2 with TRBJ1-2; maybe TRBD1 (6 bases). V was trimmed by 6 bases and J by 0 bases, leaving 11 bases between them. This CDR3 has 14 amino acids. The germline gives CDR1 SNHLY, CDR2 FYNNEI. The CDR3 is CASSPGTPNYGYTF. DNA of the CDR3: TGTGCCAGCAGCCCCGGGACACCTAACTATGGCTACACCTTC.

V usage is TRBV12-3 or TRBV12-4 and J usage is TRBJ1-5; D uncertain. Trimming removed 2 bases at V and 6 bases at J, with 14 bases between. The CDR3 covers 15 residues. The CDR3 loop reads CASSLSWQDAQPQHF. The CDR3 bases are TGTGCCAGCAGTTTATCGTGGCAGGATGCTCAGCCCCAGCATTTT.

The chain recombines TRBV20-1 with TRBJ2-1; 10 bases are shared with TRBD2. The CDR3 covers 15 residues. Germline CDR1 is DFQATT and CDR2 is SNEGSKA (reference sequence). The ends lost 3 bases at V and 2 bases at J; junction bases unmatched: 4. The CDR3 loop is CSASLAGATYNEQFF. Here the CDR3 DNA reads TGCAGTGCTAGTCTAGCGGGAGCTACCTACAATGAGCAGTTCTTC.

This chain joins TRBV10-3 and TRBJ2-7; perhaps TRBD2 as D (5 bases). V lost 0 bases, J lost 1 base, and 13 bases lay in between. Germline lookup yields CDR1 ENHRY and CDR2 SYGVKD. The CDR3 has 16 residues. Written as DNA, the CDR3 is TGTGCCATCAGTGAGTCGAAACTAGTAATGTCCTACGAGCAGTACTTC. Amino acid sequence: CAISESKLVMSYEQYF.

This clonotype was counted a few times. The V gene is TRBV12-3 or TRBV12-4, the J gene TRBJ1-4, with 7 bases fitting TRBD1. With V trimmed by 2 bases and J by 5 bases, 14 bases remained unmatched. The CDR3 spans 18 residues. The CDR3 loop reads CASSLNPNLQGINEKLFF. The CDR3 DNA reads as TGTGCCAGCAGTTTAAATCCGAATCTACAGGGGATAAATGAAAAACTGTTTTTT.

The CDR3 nucleotides read TGTGCCAGCAGCCCACAAGGGCAAGTCCTCTCCTACGAGCAGTACGTC. Protein: CASSPQGQVLSYEQYV. V usage is TRBV7-9 and J usage is TRBJ2-7, with D unresolved. The CDR3 sequence is 16 residues long. CDR1 SEHNR and CDR2 FQNEAQ come from the germline V gene (reference sequence). V was trimmed by 5 bases and J by 0 bases, leaving 17 bases between them.

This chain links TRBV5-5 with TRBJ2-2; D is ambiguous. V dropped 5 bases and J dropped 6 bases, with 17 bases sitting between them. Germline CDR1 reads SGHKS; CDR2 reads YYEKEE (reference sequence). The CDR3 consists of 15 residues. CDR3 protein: CASRSPRISAGELFF. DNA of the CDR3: TGTGCCAGCAGGTCCCCGCGGATATCCGCCGGGGAGCTGTTTTTT.

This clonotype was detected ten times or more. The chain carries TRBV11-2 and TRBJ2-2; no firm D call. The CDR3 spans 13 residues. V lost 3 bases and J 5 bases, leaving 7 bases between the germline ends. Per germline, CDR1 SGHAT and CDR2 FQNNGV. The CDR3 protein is CASSLWGTGELFF. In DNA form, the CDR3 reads TGTGCCAGCAGCTTGTGGGGTACCGGGGAGCTGTTTTTT.

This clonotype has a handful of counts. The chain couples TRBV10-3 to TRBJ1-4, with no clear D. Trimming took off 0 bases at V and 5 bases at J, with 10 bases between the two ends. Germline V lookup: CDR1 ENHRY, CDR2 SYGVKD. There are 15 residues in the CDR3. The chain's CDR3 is CAISESGSRNEKLFF. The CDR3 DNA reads TGTGCCATCAGTGAGTCGGGGTCCCGGAATGAAAAACTGTTTTTT.

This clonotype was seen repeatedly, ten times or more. CDR3 residues: CASSSQGGSNEKLFF. CDR3 sequence (DNA): TGTGCCAGCAGCTCCCAGGGGGGTTCTAATGAAAAACTGTTTTTT. This chain connects TRBV7-2 to TRBJ1-4; 7 positions match TRBD1. The CDR3 consists of 15 residues. The V segment lost 4 bases and the J segment 3 bases; nucleotides outside the gene matches: 5. CDR1 is SGHTA, CDR2 FQGNSA, per germline.

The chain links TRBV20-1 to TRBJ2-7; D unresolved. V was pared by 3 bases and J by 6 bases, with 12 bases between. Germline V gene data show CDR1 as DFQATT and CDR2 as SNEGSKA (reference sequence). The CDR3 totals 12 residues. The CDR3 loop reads CSARDSVPEQYF. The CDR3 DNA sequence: TGCAGTGCTAGGGATTCCGTTCCCGAGCAGTACTTC.

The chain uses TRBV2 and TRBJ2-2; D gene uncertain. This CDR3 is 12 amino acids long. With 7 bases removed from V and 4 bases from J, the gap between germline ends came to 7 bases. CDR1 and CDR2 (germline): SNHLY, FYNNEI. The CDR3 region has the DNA TGTGCCAGCATTGGGATCACCGGGGAGCTGTTTTTT. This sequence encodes CASIGITGELFF.

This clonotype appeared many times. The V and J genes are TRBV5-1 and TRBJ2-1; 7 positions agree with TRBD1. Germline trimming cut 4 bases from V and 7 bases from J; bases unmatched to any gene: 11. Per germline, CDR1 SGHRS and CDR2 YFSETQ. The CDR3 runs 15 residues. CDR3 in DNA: TGCGCCAGCAGCACTCCGTTAACAGGGGTGAATGAGCAGTTCTTC. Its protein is CASSTPLTGVNEQFF.

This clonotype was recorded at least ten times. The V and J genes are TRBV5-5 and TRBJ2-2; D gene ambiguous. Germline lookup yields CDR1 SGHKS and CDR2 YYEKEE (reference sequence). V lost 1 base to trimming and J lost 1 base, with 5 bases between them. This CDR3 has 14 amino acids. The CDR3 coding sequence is TGTGCCAGCAGCTTGTCCGGGAACACCGGGGAGCTGTTTTTT. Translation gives CASSLSGNTGELFF.

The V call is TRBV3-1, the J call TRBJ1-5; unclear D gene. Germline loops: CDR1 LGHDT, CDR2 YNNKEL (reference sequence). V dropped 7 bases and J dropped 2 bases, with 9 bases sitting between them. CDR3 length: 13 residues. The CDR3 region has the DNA TGTGCCAGCAAGGGTTCGGGCAATCAGCCCCAGCATTTT. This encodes CASKGSGNQPQHF.

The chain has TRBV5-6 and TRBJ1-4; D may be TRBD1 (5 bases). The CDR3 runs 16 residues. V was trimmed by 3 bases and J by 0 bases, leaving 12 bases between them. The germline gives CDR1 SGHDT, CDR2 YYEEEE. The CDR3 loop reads CASSSVGATTNEKLFF. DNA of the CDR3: TGTGCCAGCAGCTCTGTCGGGGCAACAACTAATGAAAAACTGTTTTTT.

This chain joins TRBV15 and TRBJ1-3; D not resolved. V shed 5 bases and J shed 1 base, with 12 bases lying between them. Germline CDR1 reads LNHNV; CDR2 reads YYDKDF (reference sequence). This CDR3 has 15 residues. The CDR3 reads CATSRAQSSGNTIYF. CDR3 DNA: TGTGCCACCAGCCGCGCCCAAAGTTCTGGAAACACCATATATTTT.

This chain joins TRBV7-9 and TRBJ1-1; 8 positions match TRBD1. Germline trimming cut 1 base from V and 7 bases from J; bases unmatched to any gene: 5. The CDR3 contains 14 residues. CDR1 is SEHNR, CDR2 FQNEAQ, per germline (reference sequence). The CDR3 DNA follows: TGTGCCAGCAGCTTAGGACAGGGGATTGATGAAGCTTTCTTT. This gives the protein CASSLGQGIDEAFF.

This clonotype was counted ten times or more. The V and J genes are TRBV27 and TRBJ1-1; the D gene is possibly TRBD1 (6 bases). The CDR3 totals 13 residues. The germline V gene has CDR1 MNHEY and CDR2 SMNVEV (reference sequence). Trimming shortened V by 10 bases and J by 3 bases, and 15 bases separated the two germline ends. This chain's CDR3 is CATTGGPDTEAFF. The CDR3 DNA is TGTGCCACCACTGGGGGGCCGGACACTGAAGCTTTCTTT.

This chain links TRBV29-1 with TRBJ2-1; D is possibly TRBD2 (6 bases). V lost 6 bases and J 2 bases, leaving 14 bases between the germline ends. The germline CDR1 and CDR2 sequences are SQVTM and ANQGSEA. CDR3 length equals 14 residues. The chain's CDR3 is CSVELAPPYNEQFF. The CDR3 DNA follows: TGCAGCGTAGAACTAGCCCCCCCCTACAATGAGCAGTTCTTC.

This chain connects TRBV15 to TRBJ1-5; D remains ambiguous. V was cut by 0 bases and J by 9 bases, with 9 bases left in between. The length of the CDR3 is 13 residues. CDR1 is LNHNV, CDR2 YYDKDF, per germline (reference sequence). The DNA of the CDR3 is TGTGCCACCAGCAGAGAGAAGGACTGGCCCCAGCATTTT. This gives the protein CATSREKDWPQHF. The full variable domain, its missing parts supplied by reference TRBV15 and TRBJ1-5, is DAMVIQNPRYQVTQFGKPVTLSCSQTLNHNVMYWYQQKSSQAPKLLFHYYDKDFNNEADTPDNFQSRRPNTSFCFLDIRSPGLGDTAMYLCATSREKDWPQHFGDGTRLSIL.

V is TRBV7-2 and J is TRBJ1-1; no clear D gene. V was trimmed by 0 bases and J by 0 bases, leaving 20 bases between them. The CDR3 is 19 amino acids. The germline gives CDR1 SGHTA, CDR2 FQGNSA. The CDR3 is CASSLAMEGLTYMNTEAFF. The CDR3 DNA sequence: TGTGCCAGCAGCTTAGCGATGGAGGGCCTGACATACATGAACACTGAAGCTTTCTTT.

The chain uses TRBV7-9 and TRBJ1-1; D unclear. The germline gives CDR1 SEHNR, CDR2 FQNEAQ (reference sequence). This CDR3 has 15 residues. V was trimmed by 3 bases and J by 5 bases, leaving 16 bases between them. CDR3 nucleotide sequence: TGTGCCAGCAGCTTTCCGCGGTTCGAAGGGACTGAAGCTTTCTTT. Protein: CASSFPRFEGTEAFF.

The CDR3 region has the DNA TGTGCCAGCAGCCATAGCGGGGGGGTTCGGGAGCAGTTCTTC. It encodes CASSHSGGVREQFF. The rearrangement joins TRBV14 to TRBJ2-1; 11 bases fit TRBD2. The CDR3 is 14 residues long. Trimming at V came to 3 bases and at J to 10 bases, leaving 5 bases not matched to a gene. Looked up from germline, CDR1 is SGHDN and CDR2 is FVKESK.

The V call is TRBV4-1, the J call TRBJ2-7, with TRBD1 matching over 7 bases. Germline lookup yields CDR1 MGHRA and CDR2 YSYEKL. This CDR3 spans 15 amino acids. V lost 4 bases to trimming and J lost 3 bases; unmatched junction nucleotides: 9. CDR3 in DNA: TGCGCCAGCAGCCTGACACTGACAGGGAACTACGAGCAGTACTTC. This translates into CASSLTLTGNYEQYF.

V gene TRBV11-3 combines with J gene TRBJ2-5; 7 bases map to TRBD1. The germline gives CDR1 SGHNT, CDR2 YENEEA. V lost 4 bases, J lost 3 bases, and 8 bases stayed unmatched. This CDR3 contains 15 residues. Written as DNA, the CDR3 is TGTGCCAGCAGCTCTACCTGGGACAGTGAAGAGACCCAGTACTTC. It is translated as CASSSTWDSEETQYF.

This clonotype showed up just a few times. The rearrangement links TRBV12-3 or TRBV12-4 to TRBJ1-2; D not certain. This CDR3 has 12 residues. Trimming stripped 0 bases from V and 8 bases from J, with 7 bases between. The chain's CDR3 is CASSLAGPGYTF. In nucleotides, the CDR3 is TGTGCCAGCAGTTTAGCAGGGCCCGGCTACACCTTC.

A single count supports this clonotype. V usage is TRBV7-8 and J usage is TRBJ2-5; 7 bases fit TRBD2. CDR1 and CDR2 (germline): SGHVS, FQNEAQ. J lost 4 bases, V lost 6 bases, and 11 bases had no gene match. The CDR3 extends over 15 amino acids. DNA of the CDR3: TGTGCCAGCAGTTTTTTGGGGAGGGCCCGAGAGACCCAGTACTTC. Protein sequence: CASSFLGRARETQYF.